Listed below are T cell receptor beta chains from one sample, sequenced in a study of tumor-infiltrating lymphocytes in primary liver carcinoma. In TCRdb, the multiplex PCR reads were re-called with MiXCR into one record per CDR3 protein. The sample holds around 54,000 distinct CDR3 sequences, around 79% seen once. Sequencing was performed on liver tumor tissue from sampling region 2. Receptors originate from a man aged 40-50 years with primary liver carcinoma and hepatitis B virus infection. CDR3s include the opening cysteine and the closing phenylalanine or tryptophan. Each record gives: clone size, D gene, CDR3 length, J gene, V gene, CDR3 DNA, CDR3 protein. A D gene is named only where the DNA matches it firmly. The size of a clone is reported for some rows only, either as once, few or many, or as a class for expanded clones.

clone_size: NA
d_call: TRBD1
cdr3_length: 15
j_call: TRBJ1-1
v_call: TRBV12-3/TRBV12-4
cdr3_nt: TGTGCCAGCAGGGAGGACAGGAGAATGAACGCTGAAGCTTTCTTT
cdr3_aa: CASREDRRMNAEAFF

clone_size: NA
d_call: NA
cdr3_length: 14
j_call: TRBJ2-1
v_call: TRBV4-1
cdr3_nt: TGCGTCAGCAGCTCCCTAGGGTCAGAGAATGATCAGTTCTTC
cdr3_aa: CVSSSLGSENDQFF

clone_size: NA
d_call: NA
cdr3_length: 16
j_call: TRBJ2-7
v_call: TRBV29-1
cdr3_nt: TGCAGCGTTGAAGTACATCAGACAGTGGTGTCCTACGAGCAGTGCTTC
cdr3_aa: CSVEVHQTVVSYEQCF

clone_size: NA
d_call: NA
cdr3_length: 15
j_call: TRBJ2-1
v_call: TRBV5-4
cdr3_nt: TGTGCCAGCAGCGCCGGTAACAGCTCCTACGATGAGCAGTTCTTC
cdr3_aa: CASSAGNSSYDEQFF

clone_size: NA
d_call: NA
cdr3_length: 13
j_call: TRBJ2-7
v_call: TRBV28
cdr3_nt: TGTGCCAGCAGCCCTGCCGGGGGCCACGAGCAGTACTTC
cdr3_aa: CASSPAGGHEQYF

clone_size: many
d_call: NA
cdr3_length: 16
j_call: TRBJ2-3
v_call: TRBV14
cdr3_nt: TGTGCCAGCAGCCACCGGACAGGCTGGGGGGCAGATACGCAGTATTTT
cdr3_aa: CASSHRTGWGADTQYF

clone_size: NA
d_call: NA
cdr3_length: 17
j_call: TRBJ1-5
v_call: TRBV28
cdr3_nt: TGTGCCAGCAGTCTTACCTCAAGGGCAAGGGCGTACCAGCCCCAGCATTTT
cdr3_aa: CASSLTSRARAYQPQHF

clone_size: NA
d_call: NA
cdr3_length: 15
j_call: TRBJ2-2
v_call: TRBV4-2
cdr3_nt: TGTGTCTGCAGCCAAGACCTACAGGGATCCGGGGAGCTGTTTTTT
cdr3_aa: CVCSQDLQGSGELFF

clone_size: many
d_call: NA
cdr3_length: 16
j_call: TRBJ2-7
v_call: TRBV28
cdr3_nt: TGTGCCAGCAGACTAGCCGACCCGATTTCTCTGAACGAGCAGTACTTC
cdr3_aa: CASRLADPISLNEQYF

clone_size: NA
d_call: NA
cdr3_length: 14
j_call: TRBJ1-2
v_call: TRBV6-6
cdr3_nt: TGTGCCAGCAACCCGGGCAGGGCGGGGTATGGCTGCACCTTC
cdr3_aa: CASNPGRAGYGCTF

clone_size: NA
d_call: TRBD1
cdr3_length: 15
j_call: TRBJ1-2
v_call: TRBV12-3/TRBV12-4
cdr3_nt: TGTGTCAGCAACCTTGACGGGACAGCCCTCTATGGCTACATCTTC
cdr3_aa: CVSNLDGTALYGYIF

clone_size: NA
d_call: NA
cdr3_length: 12
j_call: TRBJ1-1
v_call: TRBV12-5
cdr3_nt: TGTGCTAGTGGTTTGGAGGGGTCACCACCTAGCTTT
cdr3_aa: CASGLEGSPPSF

clone_size: many
d_call: NA
cdr3_length: 16
j_call: TRBJ1-4
v_call: TRBV7-2
cdr3_nt: TGTGCCAGCAGCTTAGCAAGACAAGCAACTAATGAAAAACTGTTTTTT
cdr3_aa: CASSLARQATNEKLFF

clone_size: few
d_call: NA
cdr3_length: 13
j_call: TRBJ2-7
v_call: TRBV6-1
cdr3_nt: TGCGCCAGCAGTGGGTGGGTTTTCTACGAGCAGTACTTC
cdr3_aa: CASSGWVFYEQYF

clone_size: NA
d_call: NA
cdr3_length: 22
j_call: TRBJ2-1
v_call: TRBV11-2
cdr3_nt: TGTGCCAGCAGCCTCTCCAACCGGGGTCCCGTGAAACAGGTTCGCTCCTACAGTGAGCAGTCCTTC
cdr3_aa: CASSLSNRGPVKQVRSYSEQSF

clone_size: NA
d_call: TRBD2
cdr3_length: 15
j_call: TRBJ2-1
v_call: TRBV5-1
cdr3_nt: TGCGCCAGCAGCCCCGGACTAGCGGGAGTAAATGAGCACTTCTTC
cdr3_aa: CASSPGLAGVNEHFF

clone_size: NA
d_call: TRBD2
cdr3_length: 15
j_call: TRBJ2-1
v_call: TRBV6-5
cdr3_nt: TGTGTCAGCAGAAGGGAGGCTAGCGGGAGAGGTGAGCACTTCTTC
cdr3_aa: CVSRREASGRGEHFF

clone_size: NA
d_call: NA
cdr3_length: 12
j_call: TRBJ2-5
v_call: TRBV19
cdr3_nt: TGTGCCAGTCGCCAATCTGGGGAGACCCAGTACTTC
cdr3_aa: CASRQSGETQYF

clone_size: NA
d_call: NA
cdr3_length: 16
j_call: TRBJ2-1
v_call: TRBV12-3/TRBV12-4
cdr3_nt: TGTGCCAGCAGTTTAGCTAGGACTGGGAAGGGCAATGAGCAGTTCTTC
cdr3_aa: CASSLARTGKGNEQFF

clone_size: NA
d_call: TRBD1
cdr3_length: 16
j_call: TRBJ1-2
v_call: TRBV25-1
cdr3_nt: TGTGCCAGCAGTGAATATGGGACAGGGTTGGTGAAAGGCTACATCTTC
cdr3_aa: CASSEYGTGLVKGYIF

clone_size: NA
d_call: NA
cdr3_length: 15
j_call: TRBJ2-7
v_call: TRBV11-2
cdr3_nt: TGTGCCAGCAGCCTCGGCGGGACTCTACCATACGGGCGGTACTTC
cdr3_aa: CASSLGGTLPYGRYF

clone_size: once
d_call: NA
cdr3_length: 15
j_call: TRBJ1-6
v_call: TRBV6-1
cdr3_nt: TGTGCCAGCAGTGAAATGGTCTCCGGGAAGTCACCCTTCCACTTT
cdr3_aa: CASSEMVSGKSPFHF

clone_size: few
d_call: NA
cdr3_length: 15
j_call: TRBJ2-5
v_call: TRBV4-1
cdr3_nt: TGCGCCAGCAGTCAAGATTTGCGGCAAGAAGGGACCCAGTACTTC
cdr3_aa: CASSQDLRQEGTQYF

clone_size: many
d_call: TRBD1
cdr3_length: 13
j_call: TRBJ2-5
v_call: TRBV29-1
cdr3_nt: TGCAGCGGGGGAGGACAGGGACAAGAGACCCAGTACTTC
cdr3_aa: CSGGGQGQETQYF

clone_size: NA
d_call: NA
cdr3_length: 18
j_call: TRBJ2-3
v_call: TRBV6-5
cdr3_nt: TGTGTCGCACAAAAACCCCCCCGACTCCAGAAGGGCACAGATACGCAGTATTTT
cdr3_aa: CVAQKPPRLQKGTDTQYF

clone_size: NA
d_call: TRBD2
cdr3_length: 18
j_call: TRBJ2-7
v_call: TRBV10-3
cdr3_nt: TGTGACATCAGTGAGTCTACGCCTAGCGGGAGGACCTCCTACGATCAGTACTTC
cdr3_aa: CDISESTPSGRTSYDQYF

clone_size: NA
d_call: NA
cdr3_length: 15
j_call: TRBJ2-2
v_call: TRBV11-3
cdr3_nt: TGTGCCAGCATCTTAGGACGGGTTGACACCGGGGAGCTGCTTTTT
cdr3_aa: CASILGRVDTGELLF

clone_size: NA
d_call: NA
cdr3_length: 22
j_call: TRBJ2-1
v_call: TRBV11-2
cdr3_nt: TGTGCCAGCAGTCTCTCCTACCGGGGTCCCGTGAGACAGGTTCGCTTCTACAATGAGCAGTTCTTC
cdr3_aa: CASSLSYRGPVRQVRFYNEQFF

clone_size: NA
d_call: NA
cdr3_length: 15
j_call: TRBJ2-3
v_call: TRBV29-1
cdr3_nt: TGCAGCGTTCCCGGGACTCCTTCTGGCACAGATATGCAGTATTTT
cdr3_aa: CSVPGTPSGTDMQYF

clone_size: NA
d_call: NA
cdr3_length: 12
j_call: TRBJ1-1
v_call: TRBV13
cdr3_nt: TGTGCCAGTAACTCAGCCCGCACTGAAGATTTCTTT
cdr3_aa: CASNSARTEDFF

clone_size: NA
d_call: NA
cdr3_length: 14
j_call: TRBJ1-5
v_call: TRBV6-5
cdr3_nt: TGTGCCAGCAGTTCTGGATGGGGCAATCAGCCCCAGCATTTT
cdr3_aa: CASSSGWGNQPQHF

clone_size: NA
d_call: TRBD2
cdr3_length: 16
j_call: TRBJ2-3
v_call: TRBV11-2
cdr3_nt: TGTTCCAGCAGCTTAGAGGGACTAGCGTGGACGGATGCGCAGTATTTT
cdr3_aa: CSSSLEGLAWTDAQYF

clone_size: many
d_call: NA
cdr3_length: 13
j_call: TRBJ2-5
v_call: TRBV13
cdr3_nt: TGTGCCAGCAGCTCCGGGCTCGGGGAGACCCAGTACTTC
cdr3_aa: CASSSGLGETQYF

clone_size: NA
d_call: NA
cdr3_length: 16
j_call: TRBJ2-1
v_call: TRBV29-1
cdr3_nt: TGCAGCGTTGAATGGGACGGAATTGGATCTTACAATGAGCAGTTCTTC
cdr3_aa: CSVEWDGIGSYNEQFF

clone_size: many
d_call: NA
cdr3_length: 12
j_call: TRBJ2-1
v_call: TRBV29-1
cdr3_nt: TGCAGCGTTGTTGATGAGATAAGTGAGCAGTTCTTC
cdr3_aa: CSVVDEISEQFF

clone_size: NA
d_call: NA
cdr3_length: 14
j_call: TRBJ1-5
v_call: TRBV4-2
cdr3_nt: TGTGCCATCAGCCAAGTAGAGACGCGGCAGTCCCAGCATTTT
cdr3_aa: CAISQVETRQSQHF

clone_size: few
d_call: NA
cdr3_length: 16
j_call: TRBJ1-4
v_call: TRBV4-1
cdr3_nt: TGTGCCAGCAGCCAAGGGCCGGGGATAGGGGCACAAAAACTGTTTTTT
cdr3_aa: CASSQGPGIGAQKLFF

clone_size: NA
d_call: TRBD2
cdr3_length: 16
j_call: TRBJ2-1
v_call: TRBV4-2
cdr3_nt: TGTGCCGGCAACGTAACCGGGACTAGCGGGGACAATGTGCAGTTCTTC
cdr3_aa: CAGNVTGTSGDNVQFF

clone_size: many
d_call: TRBD1
cdr3_length: 11
j_call: TRBJ1-4
v_call: TRBV7-9
cdr3_nt: TGTGCCAGCAGCAGACAGGGGGAACTGTTTTTT
cdr3_aa: CASSRQGELFF

clone_size: NA
d_call: TRBD2
cdr3_length: 16
j_call: TRBJ2-1
v_call: TRBV6-5
cdr3_nt: TGTGCCAGCAGACCCCCTAGTGTGGGAGGGTACAATGAGCAGTTCTTC
cdr3_aa: CASRPPSVGGYNEQFF

clone_size: NA
d_call: NA
cdr3_length: 14
j_call: TRBJ1-1
v_call: TRBV12-5
cdr3_nt: TGTGCTAGTGGGCCGTGTCACGCGGGCACTGAAGCTTTCTTT
cdr3_aa: CASGPCHAGTEAFF

clone_size: NA
d_call: TRBD1
cdr3_length: 15
j_call: TRBJ2-2
v_call: TRBV19
cdr3_nt: TGTGCCAGTAGTAGGGCACAGGGGATGAGCGGGGAGCTGTTTTTT
cdr3_aa: CASSRAQGMSGELFF

clone_size: NA
d_call: NA
cdr3_length: 13
j_call: TRBJ2-1
v_call: TRBV6-5
cdr3_nt: TGTGCTAGCAGCCCAAGAGGGAACAATGAGCAGTTCTTC
cdr3_aa: CASSPRGNNEQFF

clone_size: NA
d_call: TRBD2
cdr3_length: 16
j_call: TRBJ2-1
v_call: TRBV5-1
cdr3_nt: TGCGCCAGCAGTTTGCGGGGGACTAGCGGGATGAATGAGCAGTTCTTC
cdr3_aa: CASSLRGTSGMNEQFF

clone_size: NA
d_call: NA
cdr3_length: 15
j_call: TRBJ1-5
v_call: TRBV6-1
cdr3_nt: TGTGCCAGTAGTGGTGGGGGGAATTGGGGTCAGCCCCAGCATTTT
cdr3_aa: CASSGGGNWGQPQHF

clone_size: few
d_call: NA
cdr3_length: 13
j_call: TRBJ2-2
v_call: TRBV11-2
cdr3_nt: TGTGCCAGCAGCTGGGTCCTTCTTGGGAAGCTGTTCTTT
cdr3_aa: CASSWVLLGKLFF

clone_size: NA
d_call: NA
cdr3_length: 12
j_call: TRBJ2-1
v_call: TRBV14
cdr3_nt: TGTGCCAGCAGCTGGGACTACAATGAGCAGTTCTTC
cdr3_aa: CASSWDYNEQFF

clone_size: NA
d_call: TRBD2
cdr3_length: 14
j_call: TRBJ2-3
v_call: TRBV6-1
cdr3_nt: TGTGCCAACAGTGCGGGAGCTAGCACCGATACGCAGTATTTT
cdr3_aa: CANSAGASTDTQYF

clone_size: NA
d_call: NA
cdr3_length: 15
j_call: TRBJ2-7
v_call: TRBV11-2
cdr3_nt: TGTGACAACAGCCTATCTGTGGGAATATCCTACGAGCGGTACTTC
cdr3_aa: CDNSLSVGISYERYF

clone_size: few
d_call: TRBD1
cdr3_length: 18
j_call: TRBJ2-6
v_call: TRBV6-5
cdr3_nt: TGTGCCAGCAGTTTTTGGACAGGGATGATAGCTGGGGCCAACGTCCTGACTTTC
cdr3_aa: CASSFWTGMIAGANVLTF

clone_size: NA
d_call: NA
cdr3_length: 16
j_call: TRBJ2-5
v_call: TRBV5-5
cdr3_nt: TGTGCCAGCAGCTTGCGGCACCAGGGGAGGCAAGAGACTCAGTACTTC
cdr3_aa: CASSLRHQGRQETQYF

clone_size: once
d_call: NA
cdr3_length: 20
j_call: TRBJ2-3
v_call: TRBV11-2
cdr3_nt: TGTGCCAACAGCCCCGACGACCCCCTGCAGATAGCGAGAAGCACGGATACGCAGTATTTT
cdr3_aa: CANSPDDPLQIARSTDTQYF

clone_size: NA
d_call: NA
cdr3_length: 15
j_call: TRBJ2-7
v_call: TRBV10-3
cdr3_nt: TGTGCCATCAGTGAGACCCCCGAGGACCCCTACGAGCACTACTTC
cdr3_aa: CAISETPEDPYEHYF

clone_size: NA
d_call: TRBD1
cdr3_length: 13
j_call: TRBJ1-1
v_call: TRBV29-1
cdr3_nt: TGCAGCGCAACGGACAGGGGACACACTGGAGCTTTCTTT
cdr3_aa: CSATDRGHTGAFF

clone_size: NA
d_call: NA
cdr3_length: 15
j_call: TRBJ1-1
v_call: TRBV7-9
cdr3_nt: TGTGCCAGCAGTCCGACGGGCTTTGAGGGATCTGAAGCTTTCTTT
cdr3_aa: CASSPTGFEGSEAFF

clone_size: once
d_call: NA
cdr3_length: 17
j_call: TRBJ2-2
v_call: TRBV7-9
cdr3_nt: TGTGCCAGCAGCCCCTTGGACGGGGATACCAGGACCGGGGAGCTGTCTTTT
cdr3_aa: CASSPLDGDTRTGELSF

clone_size: NA
d_call: NA
cdr3_length: 17
j_call: TRBJ1-2
v_call: TRBV6-5
cdr3_nt: TGTGCCAGCAGTTACCAAGGTGGGGCAGGGGCCTCACGAGGCTATACCTTC
cdr3_aa: CASSYQGGAGASRGYTF